In its sample, the clone carrying this TCR beta chain was seen many times. This sample was included in a study of patients with pleural tuberculosis. TCRdb re-called the reads through MiXCR, storing one row per CDR3 protein. The sample holds around 54,000 distinct CDR3 sequences, about 7.3% seen once. V lost 1 base and J lost 5, with 5 bases in between. This CDR3 contains 12 residues. Germline CDR1 MNHEY, CDR2 SVGEGT. The J gene is TRBJ2-5, the V gene TRBV6-2 or TRBV6-3; no definite D call. The receptor was isolated from a human donor with pleural tuberculosis. DNA for the CDR3: TGTGCCAGCAGTTACTTATCGGAGACCCAGTACTTC. This gives the protein CASSYLSETQYF.